This T cell receptor beta chain was observed in a study of T cell repertoires in cytomegalovirus infection. TCRdb analysed the reads with MiXCR anew, one entry per CDR3 protein. The sample records some 240,000 distinct CDR3 sequences, over 15% being singletons. Regarding the study as a whole: Based on cumulative public TCR beta family frequency, carriers of CMV plus the relevant HLA were identified.

J was trimmed by 4 bases and V by 6 bases; bases with no gene match: 13. The CDR3 length is 17 residues. Germline V gives CDR1 MNHEY, CDR2 SVGEGT. The table lists this clonotype with many counts. Its antigen is undetermined. Input material: CD8+ T cells from PBMCs. The sequence was obtained from a human donor in good health (CMV status not recorded). Some clones in this sample may be carry-over from other donors' samples. V is TRBV6-2 or TRBV6-3 and J is TRBJ2-1; 9 nucleotides line up with TRBD2. CDR3 in DNA: TGTGCCAGCAGCCGTGGAATAGCGGGGGTGTTATACAATGAGCAGTTCTTC. It yields the protein CASSRGIAGVLYNEQFF.